What follows are 22 T cell receptor beta chains derived from one specimen sequenced in a study of T cell changes during pregnancy in multiple sclerosis. The table came from immunoSEQ multiplex PCR; TCRdb's copy has only in-frame clones and leaves some out. Here the sample spans over 40,000 clones, more than 75% being singletons. Material: CD8+ T cells from peripheral blood mononuclear cells, obtained after pregnancy. These receptors all stem from a female donor in good health, enrolled as a control in a pregnancy study.

The gene calls are TRBV14 and TRBJ2-7; D gene ambiguous. Trimming shortened V by 1 base and J by 5 bases, and 9 bases separated the two germline ends. Germline assignment: CDR1 SGHDN and CDR2 FVKESK. The CDR3 is 13 amino acids. The CDR3 protein is CASSQGPGDEQYF. The CDR3 region has the DNA TGTGCCAGCAGCCAAGGGCCCGGAGACGAGCAGTACTTC.

This clone appeared a single time. V gene TRBV6-5 combines with J gene TRBJ2-3; tentative D call: TRBD2 (7 bases). The CDR3 covers 14 residues. Germline loops: CDR1 MNHEY, CDR2 SVGAGI. Trimming took off 7 bases at V and 2 bases at J, with 13 bases between the two ends. The DNA of the CDR3 is TGTGCCAGCATGGGGGGGGCCCCCACAGATACGCAGTATTTT. It yields the protein CASMGGAPTDTQYF.

This clone was detected once. V and J are TRBV7-9 and TRBJ1-2, with 7 bases fitting TRBD1. V lost 5 bases, J lost 5 bases, and 11 bases stayed unmatched. Germline V gives CDR1 SEHNR, CDR2 FQNEAQ (reference sequence). The length of the CDR3 is 15 residues. The CDR3 loop is CASSPSGTASYGYTF. The CDR3 nucleotides are TGTGCCAGCAGCCCTTCCGGGACAGCGTCTTATGGCTACACCTTC.

The chain uses TRBV13 and TRBJ1-5; possibly TRBD1 for D (6 bases). Trimming cost V 5 bases and J 12 bases, with 14 bases left between them. Germline CDR1 is PRHDT and CDR2 is FYEKMQ (reference sequence). The CDR3 has 12 residues. CDR3 coding DNA: TGTGCCAGCAGCGTCGGAACAGGGCGCCAGCATTTT. Translation gives CASSVGTGRQHF.

The chain joins TRBV7-9 to TRBJ2-7, with D possibly matching TRBD1 (5 bases). V was trimmed by 5 bases and J by 6 bases, leaving 14 bases between them. CDR1 SEHNR and CDR2 FQNEAQ come from the germline V gene (reference sequence). This CDR3 spans 13 amino acids. CDR3 sequence: CASSPKGWVEQYF. DNA for the CDR3: TGTGCCAGCAGCCCAAAGGGGTGGGTCGAGCAGTACTTC. Full variable domain (outside the CDR3, taken from reference TRBV7-9 and TRBJ2-7): DTGVSQNPRHKITKRGQNVTFRCDPISEHNRLYWYRQTLGQGPEFLTYFQNEAQLEKSRLLSDRFSAERPKGSFSTLEIQRTEQGDSAMYLCASSPKGWVEQYFGPGTRLTVT.

For the CDR3, the DNA is TGTGCCAGCAGACCAGGGGGCTTGAACACTGAAGCTTTCTTT. Encoded protein: CASRPGGLNTEAFF. The J gene is TRBJ1-1, the V gene TRBV6-5, with TRBD1 matching 8 bases. Germline values: CDR1 MNHEY, CDR2 SVGAGI. V was pared by 6 bases and J by 0 bases, with 3 bases of the junction left unmatched. The CDR3 has 14 residues.

The chain couples TRBV6-6 to TRBJ1-4; 7 bases agree with TRBD1. The V gene's germline CDR1 is MNHNY and CDR2 SVGAGI (reference sequence). The CDR3 runs 15 residues. V lost 6 bases and J lost 4; bases outside the gene matches: 8. CDR3 coding DNA: TGTGCCAGCAGACTTACGGGACAGATTAATGAAAAACTGTTTTTT. It encodes CASRLTGQINEKLFF.

The chain uses TRBV5-6 and TRBJ2-5, with D unresolved. Germline V CDR1 and CDR2: SGHDT, YYEEEE. The V gene lost 2 bases and the J gene lost 5 bases, with 16 bases spanning the gap. The CDR3 has 15 residues. The CDR3 nucleotides read TGTGCCAGCAGCTTTCTCCCAGGCCAAAAGGAGACCCAGTACTTC. Its translation is CASSFLPGQKETQYF.

The V and J genes are TRBV6-1 and TRBJ2-5; 9 positions match TRBD1. The trim removed 11 bases at V and 6 bases at J, leaving 10 bases unmatched. The CDR3 spans 13 residues. Germline V gene lookup returns CDR1 MNHNS and CDR2 SASEGT. Written as DNA, the CDR3 is TGTGCCCGGATCCCGGGACAGGGAAAGACCCAGTACTTC. Translation gives CARIPGQGKTQYF.

The chain links TRBV5-6 to TRBJ2-5; 8 bases map to TRBD2. The tail of the sequence fits TRBJ2-7 better, so the J call may be wrong. Per germline, CDR1 SGHDT and CDR2 YYEEEE. The CDR3 contains 16 residues. CDR3 nucleotide sequence: TGTGCCAGCAGCTCGACCCGGACTAGCCACGACTACGAGCAGTACTTC. Amino acid sequence: CASSSTRTSHDYEQYF.

The rearrangement joins TRBV18 to TRBJ2-5; possibly TRBD2 for D (6 bases). Germline CDR1 KGHSH, CDR2 LQKENI. V lost 2 bases to trimming and J lost 2 bases, with 12 bases between them. The CDR3 runs to 15 residues. The CDR3 is CASSPSGLQQETQYF. The CDR3 region has the DNA TGTGCCAGCTCACCATCCGGACTACAGCAAGAGACCCAGTACTTC.

This sequence joins TRBV27 and TRBJ1-2; 7 nucleotides agree with TRBD1. CDR3 length: 15 amino acids. The germline V gene has CDR1 MNHEY and CDR2 SMNVEV (reference sequence). Trimming took 0 bases from V and 7 from J; bases not matched to a gene: 8. In DNA form, the CDR3 reads TGTGCCAGCAGTTTATCGGTGGCTAACAGGGGTGGCTACACCTTC. Amino acid sequence: CASSLSVANRGGYTF.

The chain employs TRBV27 and TRBJ2-5; 16 nucleotides match TRBD2. The CDR3 has 16 amino acids. V was pared by 4 bases and J by 7 bases, with 6 bases of the junction left unmatched. Germline lookup yields CDR1 MNHEY and CDR2 SMNVEV (reference sequence). The DNA of the CDR3 is TGTGCCAGCAGTTCGGGACTAGCGGGGGGGCTGGGGACCCAGTACTTC. Translated, it gives CASSSGLAGGLGTQYF.

The chain uses TRBV11-2 and TRBJ2-1; 10 bases align to TRBD1. V shed 3 bases, J shed 2 bases, and the junction held 13 bases outside the gene matches. There are 19 residues in the CDR3. From germline, CDR1 is SGHAT and CDR2 FQNNGV. CDR3 bases: TGTGCCAGCAGCTTTAAGCGGAATAGGACAGGGGGTACCTACAATGAGCAGTTCTTC. Protein product: CASSFKRNRTGGTYNEQFF.

The gene calls are TRBV11-2 and TRBJ1-1; no definite D call. V was clipped by 5 bases and J by 7 bases, with 17 bases between them. Germline CDR1 and CDR2: SGHAT and FQNNGV. The CDR3 consists of 14 residues. The DNA of the CDR3 is TGTGCCAGCAGCCCGGTTTCTTGGGCTGATGAAGCTTTCTTT. Its translation: CASSPVSWADEAFF.

The rearrangement joins TRBV20-1 to TRBJ2-7, with a tentative D call TRBD2 (6 bases). V lost 5 bases to trimming and J lost 2 bases, with 7 bases between them. This CDR3 is built from 11 residues. The germline V gene encodes CDR1 DFQATT and CDR2 SNEGSKA (reference sequence). The DNA of the CDR3 is TGCAGTGCTCGGGAGCCCTACGAGCAGTACTTC. Protein: CSAREPYEQYF.

This clone showed up just once. Other DNA sequences in this specimen translate into the identical CDR3. The chain couples TRBV14 to TRBJ2-3; D remains ambiguous. V shed 0 bases and J shed 3 bases, with 7 bases lying between them. CDR3 length: 14 residues. Germline-derived CDR1 and CDR2 are SGHDN and FVKESK. CDR3 sequence (DNA): TGTGCCAGCAGCCAAGAGGTAGAGACAGATACGCAGTATTTT. This sequence encodes CASSQEVETDTQYF.

The chain joins TRBV7-8 to TRBJ2-3, with a tentative D call TRBD1 (6 bases). The germline gives CDR1 SGHVS, CDR2 FQNEAQ. CDR3 size: 18 residues. V lost 1 base and J 2 bases, leaving 19 bases between the germline ends. CDR3 region: CASSLVSGTGFITDTQYF. CDR3 in DNA: TGTGCCAGCAGCTTAGTTTCGGGCACAGGGTTTATCACAGATACGCAGTATTTT.

V gene TRBV27 combines with J gene TRBJ2-7, with 7 bases aligning to TRBD2. CDR1 is MNHEY and CDR2 is SMNVEV in the germline V gene (reference sequence). V lost 6 bases and J lost 1; bases outside the gene matches: 6. This CDR3 contains 14 residues. The CDR3 loop is CASRASGLSYEQYF. The DNA of the CDR3 is TGTGCCAGCAGGGCTAGCGGCTTATCCTACGAGCAGTACTTC.

The V gene is TRBV28, the J gene TRBJ1-4; no definite D call. V gave up 5 bases and J gave up 1 base, with 17 bases separating them. CDR1 is MDHEN and CDR2 is SYDVKM in the germline V gene. The CDR3 loop spans 17 amino acids. The CDR3 DNA reads TGTGCCAGCAGTCCCCCTTATCTACGCCGAACTAATGAAAAACTGTTTTTT. This encodes CASSPPYLRRTNEKLFF.

The chain is built from TRBV10-3 and TRBJ2-3; TRBD1 might be the D (7 bases). CDR3 size: 16 residues. Germline loops: CDR1 ENHRY, CDR2 SYGVKD. V lost 8 bases and J lost 9, with 27 bases in between. CDR3 loop: CAIAENPGGGSGTQYF. CDR3 nucleotides: TGTGCCATCGCAGAAAACCCAGGGGGAGGATCGGGGACGCAGTATTTT.

The chain has TRBV18 and TRBJ2-3; a possible D gene is TRBD2 (6 bases). The germline V and J ends were trimmed by 0 bases and 4 bases, with 8 bases remaining between them. This CDR3 spans 14 amino acids. Germline loops: CDR1 KGHSH, CDR2 LQKENI. Written as DNA, the CDR3 is TGTGCCAGCTCACCACCGGGCGGGGCAGATACGCAGTATTTT. It codes for CASSPPGGADTQYF.